The rows below give T cell receptor beta chains drawn from one sample of a study of blood T cells in healthy people across ages. Via MiXCR, TCRdb re-called the 5' RACE reads, giving one row per CDR3 protein. The sample has roughly 800,000 distinct CDR3 sequences, roughly 60% seen once. The sample taken for sequencing was blood. These receptors originate from a man aged 30-40 years in good health. Each CDR3 is given with its conserved first and last residue. Fields, in order: CDR3 protein, CDR3 DNA, clone size, V gene, J gene, D gene. A D gene is named only where the DNA matches it firmly. The size of a clone is reported for some rows only, either as once, few or many, or as a class for expanded clones.

CASSPGQPAGVAFF	TGCGCCAGCAGCCCGGGACAGCCCGCCGGAGTAGCTTTCTTT	-	TRBV5-1	TRBJ1-1	TRBD1
CASSHLTGRTYEQYF	TGCGCCAGCAGCCACTTGACAGGGCGCACCTACGAGCAGTACTTC	few	TRBV4-3	TRBJ2-7	TRBD1
CSAQTPVAGGQETQYF	TGCAGTGCGCAAACTCCTGTGGCTGGGGGGCAAGAGACCCAGTACTTC	-	TRBV20-1	TRBJ2-5	-
CASSVGSGRQETQYF	TGTGCCAGCAGCGTTGGTAGCGGGAGACAAGAGACCCAGTACTTC	-	TRBV9	TRBJ2-5	TRBD2
CSASRGATPTDTQYF	TGCAGTGCTAGTAGGGGCGCCACTCCCACAGATACGCAGTATTTT	-	TRBV20-1	TRBJ2-3	-
CSVGGGQGGNYEQYF	TGCAGCGTTGGCGGGGGACAGGGAGGCAACTACGAGCAGTACTTC	-	TRBV29-1	TRBJ2-7	TRBD1
CASSPPTRPYEQYF	TGTGCCAGCTCACCACCCACCAGACCCTACGAGCAGTACTTC	-	TRBV18	TRBJ2-7	-
CASIEDTPYNEQFF	TGTGCCAGCATAGAGGACACTCCCTACAATGAGCAGTTCTTC	-	TRBV7-9	TRBJ2-1	-
CASSFERDPYF	TGTGCCAGCAGTTTTGAGCGGGATCCGTACTTC	-	TRBV6-6	TRBJ2-7	TRBD2
CASASRDRVYNEQFF	TGTGCCAGCGCTTCTCGGGACAGGGTCTACAATGAGCAGTTCTTC	-	TRBV28	TRBJ2-1	TRBD1
CASSNRAVQGGETQYF	TGTGCCAGCAGTAATCGGGCCGTACAAGGAGGAGAGACCCAGTACTTC	-	TRBV6-2/TRBV6-3	TRBJ2-5	-
CAWSGGQGSKYEQYF	TGTGCCTGGAGTGGAGGACAGGGTAGTAAGTACGAGCAGTACTTC	-	TRBV30	TRBJ2-7	TRBD1
CSATWTIYNEQFF	TGCAGTGCTACTTGGACCATATACAATGAGCAGTTCTTC	few	TRBV20-1	TRBJ2-1	-
CATKRDVYNEQFF	TGTGCCACCAAGCGGGACGTCTACAATGAGCAGTTCTTC	-	TRBV6-1	TRBJ2-1	TRBD2
CASSSPLRLAEETQYF	TGTGCCAGCAGCTCCCCCCTTCGGTTAGCGGAGGAGACCCAGTACTTC	few	TRBV7-2	TRBJ2-5	-
CASSLSGPGPRSGFF	TGTGCCAGCAGTTTAAGTGGGCCAGGTCCCCGGAGTGGGTTCTTC	-	TRBV28	TRBJ2-1	-
CSVVVGGVYNEQFF	TGCAGCGTTGTTGTAGGGGGAGTTTACAATGAGCAGTTCTTC	-	TRBV29-1	TRBJ2-1	-
CASSPGRSGNTEAFF	TGTGCCAGCAGCCCCGGACGGAGCGGGAACACTGAAGCTTTCTTT	-	TRBV7-9	TRBJ1-1	-
CASSQEGDRGTSPLHF	TGCGCCAGCAGCCAAGAGGGGGACAGGGGGACTTCACCCCTCCACTTT	few	TRBV4-3	TRBJ1-6	TRBD1
CASRDTGGGYEQYF	TGTGCCAGCAGGGATACAGGGGGCGGATACGAGCAGTACTTC	-	TRBV7-9	TRBJ2-7	TRBD1
CASRFGATNEKLFF	TGTGCCAGCAGATTCGGAGCAACTAATGAAAAACTGTTTTTT	-	TRBV6-1	TRBJ1-4	-
CASSGGDRGYEQYF	TGTGCCAGCAGTGGGGGGGACAGAGGGTACGAGCAGTACTTC	few	TRBV12-3/TRBV12-4	TRBJ2-7	-
CASSLARQRRNEQFF	TGCGCCAGCAGCTTGGCCCGACAGAGGAGGAATGAGCAGTTCTTC	-	TRBV5-1	TRBJ2-1	-
CASSQEALGEQYF	TGTGCCAGCAGCCAGGAGGCACTCGGCGAGCAGTACTTC	-	TRBV7-2	TRBJ2-7	-
CAWRGGRGGTEAFF	TGTGCCTGGAGGGGGGGGCGAGGGGGCACTGAAGCTTTCTTT	-	TRBV30	TRBJ1-1	-
CASTPQLNTEAFF	TGTGCCAGCACCCCACAACTGAACACTGAAGCTTTCTTT	-	TRBV7-2	TRBJ1-1	-
CASSLNQKGRETQYF	TGCGCCAGCAGCCTGAACCAAAAGGGCCGGGAGACCCAGTACTTC	-	TRBV5-1	TRBJ2-5	-
CASSSTSGGGNEQFF	TGTGCCAGCAGCTCCACTAGCGGGGGGGGGAATGAGCAGTTCTTC	few	TRBV3-1	TRBJ2-1	TRBD2
CATGGVYGVRDTQYF	TGTGCCACCGGTGGCGTGTATGGCGTAAGAGATACGCAGTATTTT	few	TRBV6-5	TRBJ2-3	-
CSVETSSEQFF	TGCAGCGTTGAAACTAGCAGTGAGCAGTTCTTC	-	TRBV29-1	TRBJ2-1	-
CASSPGTGKGYTF	TGCGCCAGCAGCCCTGGGACAGGGAAAGGCTACACCTTC	few	TRBV5-1	TRBJ1-2	TRBD1
CASKFSGNTEAFF	TGCGCCAGCAAATTCTCAGGGAACACTGAAGCTTTCTTT	few	TRBV5-1	TRBJ1-1	-
CASGRQYYGYTF	TGTGCCAGCGGAAGACAGTACTATGGCTACACCTTC	-	TRBV6-1	TRBJ1-2	-
CASSEGGSSYLNEQFF	TGTGCCAGCAGTGAAGGGGGATCATCCTACCTCAATGAGCAGTTCTTC	-	TRBV7-2	TRBJ2-1	-
CASVTAYNEQFF	TGTGCCAGCGTTACAGCCTACAATGAGCAGTTCTTC	once	TRBV28	TRBJ2-1	-
CSAAVETDTQYF	TGCAGTGCAGCGGTGGAAACCGATACGCAGTATTTT	-	TRBV20-1	TRBJ2-3	-
CASRATSGGLTDTQYF	TGTGCCAGCAGAGCAACTAGCGGGGGACTCACAGATACGCAGTATTTT	-	TRBV6-2/TRBV6-3	TRBJ2-3	TRBD2
CASSRVRQGATETQYF	TGTGCCAGCAGCCGGGTCAGACAGGGGGCTACAGAGACCCAGTACTTC	-	TRBV7-8	TRBJ2-5	TRBD1